Below, 2 T cell receptor beta chains from the same sample are listed, as sequenced in a study of a mutant IDH1 vaccine in newly diagnosed glioma. As for time point: baseline, week 1 (first vaccination visit). The treatment here: pre-vaccination baseline after standard-of-care therapy. TCRdb's table, derived via immunoSEQ multiplex PCR, lists solely in-frame clones and lacks some. The repertoire has tens of thousands of clones, about four fifths of them found once; the top ten carry approximately 8%. Source: PBMCs, taken from a glioma patient treated with radiotherapy, temozolomide or both. These receptors were obtained from a woman aged 45-59 years with glioma.

The CDR3 protein is CASMLRDEAFF. The CDR3 nucleotides read TGTGCCAGCATGCTGAGAGATGAAGCTTTCTTT. The chain carries TRBV27 and TRBJ1-1; D call uncertain. V gave up 7 bases and J gave up 7 bases, with 10 bases separating them. The CDR3 contains 11 residues. Germline V gives CDR1 MNHEY, CDR2 SMNVEV (reference sequence).

The rearrangement links TRBV5-1 to TRBJ2-7, with D possibly matching TRBD1 (7 bases). From germline, CDR1 is SGHRS and CDR2 YFSETQ. The CDR3 is 16 residues long. V was trimmed by 3 bases and J by 4 bases, leaving 20 bases between them. CDR3 DNA sequence: TGCGCCAGCAGCTCGTCACCTGGGCAGGGGGGTTACGAGCAGTACTTC. Translating it yields CASSSSPGQGGYEQYF.